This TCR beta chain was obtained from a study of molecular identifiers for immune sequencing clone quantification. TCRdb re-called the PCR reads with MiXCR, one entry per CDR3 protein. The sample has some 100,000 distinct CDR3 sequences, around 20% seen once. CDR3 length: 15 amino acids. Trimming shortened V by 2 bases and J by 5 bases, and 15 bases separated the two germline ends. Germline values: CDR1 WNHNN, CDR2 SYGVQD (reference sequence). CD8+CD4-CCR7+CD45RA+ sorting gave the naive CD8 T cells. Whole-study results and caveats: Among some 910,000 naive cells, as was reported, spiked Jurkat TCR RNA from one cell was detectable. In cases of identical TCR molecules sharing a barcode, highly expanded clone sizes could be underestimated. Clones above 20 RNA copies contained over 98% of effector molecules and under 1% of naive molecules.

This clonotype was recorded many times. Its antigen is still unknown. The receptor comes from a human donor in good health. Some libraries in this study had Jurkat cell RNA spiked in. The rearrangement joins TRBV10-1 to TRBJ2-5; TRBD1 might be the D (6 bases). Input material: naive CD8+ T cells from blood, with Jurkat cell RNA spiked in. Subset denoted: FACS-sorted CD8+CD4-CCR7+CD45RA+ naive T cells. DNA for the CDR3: TGCGCCAGCAGTGAGGGGGATGACAGGTCGGAGACCCAGTACTTC. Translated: CASSEGDDRSETQYF.